A single sample gave rise to the 21 T cell receptor beta chains below, sequenced in a study of cytomegalovirus exposure and HLA in healthy donors. PCR primers comprised 60 Vbeta and 13 Jbeta primers. The table came from immunoSEQ multiplex PCR; TCRdb's copy has only in-frame clones and leaves some out. The table has roughly 200,000 clones, 65% to 85% seen once. Material for sequencing was PBMCs. These receptors all stem from a man aged 50 to 60 in good health and CMV-seronegative.

The rearrangement uses TRBV19 and TRBJ1-1; D ambiguous. CDR1 and CDR2 from the germline V gene are LNHDA and SQIVND (reference sequence). The V end lost 3 bases, the J end lost 1 base, and 9 bases lay between the germline ends. The CDR3 totals 14 residues. The CDR3 region is CASSISRSNTEAFF. The CDR3 coding sequence is TGTGCCAGTAGTATCTCTAGGTCGAACACTGAAGCTTTCTTT.

Comment on this clone: This sample includes further DNA sequences coding for the same CDR3. The J gene is TRBJ2-5, the V gene TRBV20-1; D not certain. This CDR3 comprises 11 residues. The V end was cut by 0 bases, the J end by 4 bases, with 3 bases between. The germline V gene encodes CDR1 DFQATT and CDR2 SNEGSKA (reference sequence). CDR3 in DNA: TGCAGTGCTAGAGATCGAGAGACCCAGTACTTC. It translates to CSARDRETQYF.

J is TRBJ1-2 and V is TRBV5-5; TRBD1 might be the D (6 bases). The CDR3 extends over 15 amino acids. V lost 7 bases to trimming and J lost 2 bases, with 18 bases between them. Germline CDR1 is SGHKS and CDR2 is YYEKEE (reference sequence). The CDR3 DNA is TGTGCCAGCGGGAGAGCGGGGGGCGGGAACTATGGCTACACCTTC. This sequence encodes CASGRAGGGNYGYTF.

This clone showed up just once. The J gene is TRBJ2-7, the V gene TRBV29-1, with D unresolved. Trimming stripped 6 bases from V and 6 bases from J, with 15 bases between. The CDR3 covers 12 residues. Germline V gene lookup returns CDR1 SQVTM and CDR2 ANQGSEA. The CDR3 loop is CSVRRLDREQYF. DNA of the CDR3: TGCAGCGTGCGACGACTTGATCGCGAGCAGTACTTC.

This chain joins TRBV18 and TRBJ2-7; 13 positions agree with TRBD2. Germline CDR1 reads KGHSH; CDR2 reads LQKENI. The CDR3 has 16 amino acids. V was pared by 3 bases and J by 5 bases, with 7 bases of the junction left unmatched. The chain's CDR3 is CASSPTSGREGNEQYF. As DNA, the CDR3 is TGTGCCAGCTCACCCACTAGCGGGAGGGAAGGGAACGAGCAGTACTTC. The entire variable domain, with the rest obtained from reference TRBV18 and TRBJ2-7, is as follows: NAGVMQNPRHLVRRRGQEARLRCSPMKGHSHVYWYRQLPEEGLKFMVYLQKENIIDESGMPKERFSAEFPKEGPSILRIQQVVRGDSAAYFCASSPTSGREGNEQYFGPGTRLTVT.

CDR3 region: CASSTRQGIKVYNEQFF. CDR3 nucleotides: TGTGCCAGCAGCACTAGACAGGGGATCAAGGTCTACAATGAGCAGTTCTTC. The V gene is TRBV28, the J gene TRBJ2-1; 8 bases map to TRBD1. The CDR3 has 17 residues. With 6 bases clipped from V and 3 bases from J, the junction kept 13 bases outside the gene matches. The germline CDR1 and CDR2 sequences are MDHEN and SYDVKM.

The CDR3, as DNA: TGTGCCAGCAGTGGGGACGGGGGGGCAGCGGGTCAGCCCCAGCATTTT. The encoded protein is CASSGDGGAAGQPQHF. The rearrangement joins TRBV6-1 to TRBJ1-5, with D possibly being TRBD1 (6 bases). Germline lookup yields CDR1 MNHNS and CDR2 SASEGT. Between the trimmed V and J ends, which lost 4 bases and 6 bases, there was a span of 19 bases. This CDR3 is 16 amino acids long.

This clone appeared a single time. The chain uses TRBV6-5 and TRBJ1-6, with TRBD1 identical over 7 bases. The CDR3 covers 15 residues. Per germline, CDR1 MNHEY and CDR2 SVGAGI. Unmatched junction bases numbered 5, after V lost 0 bases and J lost 9 bases. CDR3 DNA: TGTGCCAGCAGTTACTCGAGAACAGGGGTTTCACCCCTCCACTTT. This gives the protein CASSYSRTGVSPLHF.

The chain has TRBV27 and TRBJ1-4; the match to TRBD1 covers 7 bases. There are 14 residues in the CDR3. Germline V gives CDR1 MNHEY, CDR2 SMNVEV (reference sequence). Trimming removed 5 bases from V and 5 bases from J; junction bases left unmatched: 5. As DNA, the CDR3 is TGTGCCAGCAGTCCTCGGGACAGAAATGAAAAACTGTTTTTT. Translating gives CASSPRDRNEKLFF.

This chain joins TRBV18 and TRBJ1-2; 7 bases align to TRBD1. Germline V CDR1 and CDR2: KGHSH, LQKENI. With 0 bases clipped from V and 3 bases from J, the junction kept 1 base outside the gene matches. This CDR3 has 14 residues. The CDR3 sequence is CASSPPGGDYGYTF. CDR3 sequence (DNA): TGTGCCAGCTCACCACCAGGGGGCGACTATGGCTACACCTTC.

The chain links TRBV9 to TRBJ1-1; D is unclear. The CDR3 has 15 residues. Between the trimmed V and J ends, which lost 0 bases and 4 bases, there was a span of 13 bases. Germline loops: CDR1 SGDLS, CDR2 YYNGEE. CDR3 in DNA: TGTGCCAGCAGCGTAGGGGCAGGATCGAGCACTGAAGCTTTCTTT. This encodes CASSVGAGSSTEAFF.

The rearrangement links TRBV19 to TRBJ1-5; a possible D gene is TRBD1 (6 bases). The CDR3 sequence is 16 residues long. The V and J ends lost 4 bases and 6 bases respectively, with 19 bases between them. The germline gives CDR1 LNHDA, CDR2 SQIVND (reference sequence). Here the CDR3 DNA reads TGTGCCAGTAGTAGCACTCGGCGGGGGGCCGGTCAGCCCCAGCATTTT. This sequence encodes CASSSTRRGAGQPQHF.

V is TRBV9 and J is TRBJ2-3; TRBD2 agrees at 13 bases. The CDR3 runs 16 residues. Germline V lookup: CDR1 SGDLS, CDR2 YYNGEE. V was clipped by 4 bases and J by 5 bases; unmatched bases: 7. The CDR3: CASSLGLAGLIDTQYF. The CDR3 coding sequence is TGTGCCAGCAGCTTGGGACTAGCGGGATTAATAGATACGCAGTATTTT.

The chain joins TRBV28 to TRBJ1-1; 10 bases are a match to TRBD1. CDR1 and CDR2 (germline): MDHEN, SYDVKM. Trimming removed 7 bases from V and 4 bases from J; junction bases left unmatched: 12. The CDR3 covers 16 residues. As DNA, the CDR3 is TGTGCCAGCACCTCGCCTCGGGACAGGGGTGTCACTGAAGCTTTCTTT. It codes for CASTSPRDRGVTEAFF.

The V call is TRBV6-5, the J call TRBJ1-3, with 10 bases aligning to TRBD1. J lost 2 bases, V lost 5 bases, and 3 bases had no gene match. This CDR3 region has 15 residues. Germline CDR1 reads MNHEY; CDR2 reads SVGAGI. The CDR3 DNA follows: TGTGCCAGCAGTGCGACAGGGGGCACTGGAAACACCATATATTTT. Its protein is CASSATGGTGNTIYF.

The chain employs TRBV13 and TRBJ2-4; D is possibly TRBD1 (6 bases). This CDR3 has 16 residues. V lost 3 bases and J lost 0, with 12 bases in between. CDR1 and CDR2 from the germline V gene are PRHDT and FYEKMQ (reference sequence). The CDR3 nucleotides read TGTGCCAGCAGCTTCACAGGGAAAGGAGCCAAAAACATTCAGTACTTC. Amino acid sequence: CASSFTGKGAKNIQYF.

The rearrangement joins TRBV5-1 to TRBJ1-4; 7 nucleotides align to TRBD1. Unmatched junction bases numbered 9, after V lost 4 bases and J lost 3 bases. CDR1 and CDR2 from the germline V gene are SGHRS and YFSETQ. CDR3 length: 16 residues. CDR3: CASSLDPGTANEKLFF. CDR3 coding DNA: TGCGCCAGCAGCCTGGATCCGGGGACAGCTAATGAAAAACTGTTTTTT.

V gene TRBV28 combines with J gene TRBJ2-3; 12 bases match TRBD1. The CDR3 is made up of 18 amino acids. Germline V gene data show CDR1 as MDHEN and CDR2 as SYDVKM. J was trimmed by 1 base and V by 1 base; bases with no gene match: 6. CDR3 in amino acids: CASSLFTGTGGRTDTQYF. CDR3 bases: TGTGCCAGCAGTTTATTTACGGGGACAGGGGGCCGCACAGATACGCAGTATTTT.

About this clone: An end of the junction does not agree with germline; a read error may underlie this. This chain uses TRBV2 with TRBJ2-1, with D possibly matching TRBD1 (5 bases). Germline V gives CDR1 SNHLY, CDR2 FYNNEI. This CDR3 contains 14 residues. This CDR3 is CASSQAPGYNEQFF. The CDR3 region has the DNA TGTGCCAGCAGTCAAGCCCCAGGGTACAATGAGCAGTTCTTC.

This chain connects TRBV25-1 to TRBJ2-5, with D maybe TRBD2 (5 bases). Trimming took off 1 base at V and 5 bases at J, with 17 bases between the two ends. This CDR3 is built from 16 residues. Germline assignment: CDR1 MGHDK and CDR2 SYGVNS. The CDR3 coding sequence is TGTGCCAGCAGTGAATCCCTAGCTGGGTGGTGGGAGACCCAGTACTTC. Its protein is CASSESLAGWWETQYF.

The gene calls are TRBV6-1 and TRBJ2-7, with D perhaps matching TRBD2 (6 bases). The germline V gene encodes CDR1 MNHNS and CDR2 SASEGT. Trimming left V 5 bases short and J 3 bases short, with 14 bases between. This CDR3 has 14 residues. CDR3 amino acids: CASSRTGLSYEQYF. CDR3 sequence (DNA): TGTGCCAGCAGTAGAACGGGACTCAGCTACGAGCAGTACTTC.